This T cell receptor beta chain was found in a study of shared clonotypes between healthy human individuals. General study points: Larger estimated richness was generally seen in naive subsets than in memory subsets.

About this clone: What it binds is not known. Different DNA sequences within this sample yield the same CDR3.

Sequencing used immunoSEQ multiplex PCR; TCRdb keeps in-frame clones, though not all of them. The sample lists about 1.1 million clones; around 78% were seen once. CDR1 KGHSH and CDR2 LQKENI come from the germline V gene. CDR3 size: 15 residues. Trimming cost V 2 bases and J 6 bases; bases outside gene matches: 5. The receptor's source is a young man in good health. Some clones in this sample may be carry-over from other donors' samples. The rearrangement joins TRBV18 to TRBJ2-3, with 10 bases matching TRBD2. Input material: memory CD4+ T cells from PBMCs. Described subset: CD45RA-negative fraction. The chain's CDR3 is CASSPGLAGADTQYF. For the CDR3, the DNA is TGTGCCAGCTCACCAGGGCTAGCGGGAGCTGATACGCAGTATTTT.